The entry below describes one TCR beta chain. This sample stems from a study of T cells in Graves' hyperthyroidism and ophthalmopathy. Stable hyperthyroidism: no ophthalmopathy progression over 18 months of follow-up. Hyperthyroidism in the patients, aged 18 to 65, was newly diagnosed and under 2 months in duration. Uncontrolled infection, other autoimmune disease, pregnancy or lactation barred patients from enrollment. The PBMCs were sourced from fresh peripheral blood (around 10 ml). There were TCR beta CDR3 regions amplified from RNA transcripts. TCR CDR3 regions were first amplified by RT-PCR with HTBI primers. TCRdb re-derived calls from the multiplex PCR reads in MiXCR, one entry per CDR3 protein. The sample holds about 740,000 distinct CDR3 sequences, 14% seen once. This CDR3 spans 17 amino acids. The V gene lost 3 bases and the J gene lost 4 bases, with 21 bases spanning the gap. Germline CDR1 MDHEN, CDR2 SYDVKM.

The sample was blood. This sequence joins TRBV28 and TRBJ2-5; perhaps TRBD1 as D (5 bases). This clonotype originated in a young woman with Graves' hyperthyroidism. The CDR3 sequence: CASSFLPLQGLGETQYF. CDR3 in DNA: TGTGCCAGCAGTTTCCTCCCCCTTCAGGGTTTGGGAGAGACCCAGTACTTC.